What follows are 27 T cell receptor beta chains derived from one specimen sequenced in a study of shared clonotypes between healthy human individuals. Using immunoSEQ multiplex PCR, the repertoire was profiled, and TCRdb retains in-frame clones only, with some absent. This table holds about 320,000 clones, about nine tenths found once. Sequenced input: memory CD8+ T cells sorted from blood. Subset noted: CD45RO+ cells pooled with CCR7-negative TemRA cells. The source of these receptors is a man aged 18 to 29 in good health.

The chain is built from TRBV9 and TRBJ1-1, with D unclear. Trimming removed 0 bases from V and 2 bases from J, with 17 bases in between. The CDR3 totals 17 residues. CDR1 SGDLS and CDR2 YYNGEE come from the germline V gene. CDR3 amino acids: CASSVGQRLADNTEAFF. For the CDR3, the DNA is TGTGCCAGCAGCGTAGGCCAGAGACTGGCGGATAACACTGAAGCTTTCTTT.

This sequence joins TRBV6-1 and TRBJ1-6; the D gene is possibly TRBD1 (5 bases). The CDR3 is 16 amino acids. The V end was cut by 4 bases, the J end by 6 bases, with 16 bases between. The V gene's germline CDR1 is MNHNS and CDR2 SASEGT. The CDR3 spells CASSVLGLPGNSPLHF. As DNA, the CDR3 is TGTGCCAGCAGTGTCCTGGGACTCCCCGGTAATTCACCCCTCCACTTT.

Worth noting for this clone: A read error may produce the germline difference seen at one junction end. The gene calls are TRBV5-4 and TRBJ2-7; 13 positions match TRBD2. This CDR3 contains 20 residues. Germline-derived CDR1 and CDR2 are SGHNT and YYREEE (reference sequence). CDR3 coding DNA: TGTGCCAGCCGCTTTCAAATGAGGAGGACTAGCGGGGGAGGGAACTACGAGCAGTACTTC. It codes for CASRFQMRRTSGGGNYEQYF. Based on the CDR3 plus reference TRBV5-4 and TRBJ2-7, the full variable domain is ETGVTQSPTHLIKTRGQQVTLRCSSQSGHNTVSWYQQALGQGPQFIFQYYREEENGRGNFPPRFSGLQFPNYSSELNVNALELDDSALYLCASRFQMRRTSGGGNYEQYFGPGTRLTVT.

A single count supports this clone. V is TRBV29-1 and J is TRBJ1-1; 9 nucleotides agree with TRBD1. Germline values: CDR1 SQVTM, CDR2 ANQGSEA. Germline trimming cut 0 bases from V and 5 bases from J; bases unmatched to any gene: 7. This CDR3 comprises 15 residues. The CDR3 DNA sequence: TGCAGCGTTGAAGAAATGACAGGGGGTGTAACTGAAGCTTTCTTT. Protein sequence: CSVEEMTGGVTEAFF.

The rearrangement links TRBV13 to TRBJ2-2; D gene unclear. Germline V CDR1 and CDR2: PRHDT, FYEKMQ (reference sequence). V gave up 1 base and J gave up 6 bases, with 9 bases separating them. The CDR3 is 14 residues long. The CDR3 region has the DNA TGTGCCAGCAGCTTAGAGCAGGACGCCGGGGAGCTGTTTTTT. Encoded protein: CASSLEQDAGELFF.

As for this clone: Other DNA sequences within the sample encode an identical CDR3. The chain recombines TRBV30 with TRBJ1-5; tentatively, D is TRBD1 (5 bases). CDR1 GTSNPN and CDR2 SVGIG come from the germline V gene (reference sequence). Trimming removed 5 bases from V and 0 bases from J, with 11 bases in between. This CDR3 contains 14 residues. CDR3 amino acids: CAWGGENSNQPQHF. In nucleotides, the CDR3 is TGTGCCTGGGGGGGGGAAAATAGCAATCAGCCCCAGCATTTT.

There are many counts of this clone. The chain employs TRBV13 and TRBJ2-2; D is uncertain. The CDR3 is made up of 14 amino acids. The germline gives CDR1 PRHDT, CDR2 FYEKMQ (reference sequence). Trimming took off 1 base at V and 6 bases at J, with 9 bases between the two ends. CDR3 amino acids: CASSLEGFPGELFF. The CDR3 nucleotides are TGTGCCAGCAGCTTAGAAGGCTTTCCCGGGGAGCTGTTTTTT.

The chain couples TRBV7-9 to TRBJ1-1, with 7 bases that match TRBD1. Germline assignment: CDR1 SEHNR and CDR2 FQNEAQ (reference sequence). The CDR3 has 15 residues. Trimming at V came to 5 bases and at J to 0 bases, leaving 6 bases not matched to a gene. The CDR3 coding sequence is TGTGCCAGCAGCGACGCCCAGGGGGTGAACACTGAAGCTTTCTTT. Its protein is CASSDAQGVNTEAFF.

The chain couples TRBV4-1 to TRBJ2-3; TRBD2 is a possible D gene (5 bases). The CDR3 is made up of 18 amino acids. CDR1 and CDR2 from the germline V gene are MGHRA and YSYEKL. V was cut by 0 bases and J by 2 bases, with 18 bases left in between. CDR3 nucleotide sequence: TGCGCCAGCAGCCAAGATGATTACCTGGACTTTTTCACAGATACGCAGTATTTT. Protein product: CASSQDDYLDFFTDTQYF.

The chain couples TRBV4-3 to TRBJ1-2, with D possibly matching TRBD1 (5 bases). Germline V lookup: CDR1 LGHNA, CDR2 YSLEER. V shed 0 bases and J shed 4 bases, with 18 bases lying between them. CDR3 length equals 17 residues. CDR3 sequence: CASSQDQGKGLSYGYTF. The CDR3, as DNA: TGCGCCAGCAGCCAAGATCAGGGTAAGGGACTCTCCTATGGCTACACCTTC.

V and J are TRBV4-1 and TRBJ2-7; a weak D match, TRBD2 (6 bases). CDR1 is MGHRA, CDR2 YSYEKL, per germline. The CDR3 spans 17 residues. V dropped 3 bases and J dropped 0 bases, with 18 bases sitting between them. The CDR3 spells CASSHMTGVGSSYEQYF. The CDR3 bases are TGCGCCAGCAGCCACATGACGGGGGTGGGAAGCTCCTACGAGCAGTACTTC.

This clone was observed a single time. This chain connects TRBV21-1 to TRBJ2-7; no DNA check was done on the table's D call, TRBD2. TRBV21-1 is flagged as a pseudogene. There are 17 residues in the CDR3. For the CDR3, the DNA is TGTGCCAGCAGCAAAGATTGGCGGGAGGGCCTCGGGCGCGAGCAGTACTTC. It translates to CASSKDWREGLGREQYF.

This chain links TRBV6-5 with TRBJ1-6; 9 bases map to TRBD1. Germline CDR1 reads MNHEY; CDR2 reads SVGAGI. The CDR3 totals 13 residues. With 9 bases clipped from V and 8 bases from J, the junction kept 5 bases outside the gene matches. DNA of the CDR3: TGTGCCAGTGCGGGACAGGGTCATTCACCCCTCCACTTT. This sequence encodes CASAGQGHSPLHF.

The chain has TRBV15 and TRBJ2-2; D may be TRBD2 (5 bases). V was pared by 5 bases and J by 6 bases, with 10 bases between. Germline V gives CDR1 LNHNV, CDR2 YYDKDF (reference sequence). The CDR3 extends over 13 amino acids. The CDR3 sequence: CATSPTEAGELFF. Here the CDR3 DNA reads TGTGCCACCAGCCCTACGGAGGCCGGGGAGCTGTTTTTT.

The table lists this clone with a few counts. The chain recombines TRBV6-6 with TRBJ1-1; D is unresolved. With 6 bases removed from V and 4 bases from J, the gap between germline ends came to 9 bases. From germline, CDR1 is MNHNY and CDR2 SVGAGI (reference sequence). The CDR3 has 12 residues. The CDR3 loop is CASSPAATEAFF. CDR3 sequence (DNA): TGTGCCAGCAGCCCCGCGGCCACTGAAGCTTTCTTT.

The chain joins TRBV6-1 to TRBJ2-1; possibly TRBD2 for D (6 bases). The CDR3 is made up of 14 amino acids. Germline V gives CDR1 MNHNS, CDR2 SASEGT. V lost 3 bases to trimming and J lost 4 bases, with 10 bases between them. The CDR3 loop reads CASSDGTGYNEQFF. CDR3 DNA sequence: TGTGCCAGCAGTGATGGGACTGGGTACAATGAGCAGTTCTTC.

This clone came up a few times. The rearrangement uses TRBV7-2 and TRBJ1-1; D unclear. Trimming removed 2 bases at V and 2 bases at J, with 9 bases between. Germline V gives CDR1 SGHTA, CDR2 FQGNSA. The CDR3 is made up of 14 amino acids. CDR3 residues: CASSLRGLNTEAFF. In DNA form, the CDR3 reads TGTGCCAGCAGCTTAAGAGGTCTCAACACTGAAGCTTTCTTT.

CDR3 loop: CASSLSGVEQYF. The CDR3 nucleotides are TGTGCCAGCAGCTTGTCAGGGGTCGAGCAGTACTTC. J is TRBJ2-7 and V is TRBV7-9; weak D call: TRBD1 (6 bases). The CDR3 is 12 amino acids. The V gene lost 3 bases and the J gene lost 6 bases, with 9 bases spanning the gap. Germline CDR1 and CDR2: SEHNR and FQNEAQ (reference sequence). Based on the CDR3 plus reference TRBV7-9 and TRBJ2-7, the full variable domain is DTGVSQNPRHKITKRGQNVTFRCDPISEHNRLYWYRQTLGQGPEFLTYFQNEAQLEKSRLLSDRFSAERPKGSFSTLEIQRTEQGDSAMYLCASSLSGVEQYFGPGTRLTVT.

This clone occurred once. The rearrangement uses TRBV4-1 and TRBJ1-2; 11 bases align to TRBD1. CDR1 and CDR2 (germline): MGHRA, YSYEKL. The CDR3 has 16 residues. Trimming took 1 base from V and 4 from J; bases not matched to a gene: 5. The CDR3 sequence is CASSQGTGGAVYGYTF. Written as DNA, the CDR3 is TGCGCCAGCAGCCAAGGGACAGGGGGCGCCGTCTATGGCTACACCTTC.

CDR3 DNA: TGTGCCATCCGTTTGAATGGGGACAACTATGGCTACACCTTC. As protein: CAIRLNGDNYGYTF. The chain has TRBV10-3 and TRBJ1-2; D perhaps matches TRBD1 (5 bases). V was pared by 8 bases and J by 2 bases, with 15 bases between. Germline CDR1 and CDR2: ENHRY and SYGVKD. The CDR3 loop spans 14 amino acids.

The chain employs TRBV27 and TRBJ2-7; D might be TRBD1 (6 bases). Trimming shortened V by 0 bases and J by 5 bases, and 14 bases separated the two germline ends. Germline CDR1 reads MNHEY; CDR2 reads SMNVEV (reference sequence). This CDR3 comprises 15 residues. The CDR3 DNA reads TGTGCCAGCAGTTTATCGCGACAGGCAAACCACGAGCAGTACTTC. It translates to CASSLSRQANHEQYF.

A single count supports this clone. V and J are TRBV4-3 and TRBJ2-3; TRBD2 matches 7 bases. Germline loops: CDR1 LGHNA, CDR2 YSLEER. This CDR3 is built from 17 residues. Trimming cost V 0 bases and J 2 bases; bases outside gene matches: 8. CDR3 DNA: TGCGCCAGCAGCCAAGATCGGGACGGGAGGTACACAGATACGCAGTATTTT. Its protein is CASSQDRDGRYTDTQYF.

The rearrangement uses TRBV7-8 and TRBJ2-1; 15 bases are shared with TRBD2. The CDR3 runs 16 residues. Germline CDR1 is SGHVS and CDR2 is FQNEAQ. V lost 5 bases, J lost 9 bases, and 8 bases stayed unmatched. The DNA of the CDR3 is TGTGCCAGCAGCCCCTGGACTAGCGGGGGGGCCAGTGAGCAGTTCTTC. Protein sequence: CASSPWTSGGASEQFF. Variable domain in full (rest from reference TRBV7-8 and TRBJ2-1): GAGVSQSPRYKVAKRGQDVALRCDPISGHVSLFWYQQALGQGPEFLTYFQNEAQLDKSGLPSDRFFAERPEGSVSTLKIQRTQQEDSAVYLCASSPWTSGGASEQFFGPGTRLTVL.

The CDR3 nucleotides read TGTGCCAGCAGTTATACGGATAGCTCCTACGAGCAGTACTTC. It encodes CASSYTDSSYEQYF. V and J are TRBV5-6 and TRBJ2-7, with unresolved D. Germline CDR1 is SGHDT and CDR2 is YYEEEE. The CDR3 loop spans 14 amino acids. Trimming stripped 5 bases from V and 0 bases from J, with 12 bases between.

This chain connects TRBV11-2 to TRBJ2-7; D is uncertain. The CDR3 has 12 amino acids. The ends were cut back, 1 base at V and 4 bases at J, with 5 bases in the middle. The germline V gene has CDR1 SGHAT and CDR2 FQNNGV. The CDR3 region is CASSLAAYEQYF. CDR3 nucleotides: TGTGCCAGCAGCTTAGCCGCATACGAGCAGTACTTC. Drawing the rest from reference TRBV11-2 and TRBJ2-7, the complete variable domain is EAGVAQSPRYKIIEKRQSVAFWCNPISGHATLYWYQQILGQGPKLLIQFQNNGVVDDSQLPKDRFSAERLKGVDSTLKIQPAKLEDSAVYLCASSLAAYEQYFGPGTRLTVT.

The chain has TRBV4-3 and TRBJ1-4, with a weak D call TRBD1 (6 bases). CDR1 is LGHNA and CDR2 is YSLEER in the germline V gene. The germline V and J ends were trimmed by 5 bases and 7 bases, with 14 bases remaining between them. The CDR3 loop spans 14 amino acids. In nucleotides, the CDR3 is TGCGCCAGCAGCGAGGGGGTATTCGGTGAAAAACTGTTTTTT. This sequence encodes CASSEGVFGEKLFF.

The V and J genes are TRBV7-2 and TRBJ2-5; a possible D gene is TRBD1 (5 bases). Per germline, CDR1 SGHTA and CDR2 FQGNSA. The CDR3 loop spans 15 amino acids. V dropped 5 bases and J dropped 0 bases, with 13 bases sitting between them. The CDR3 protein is CASSPLKGYQETQYF. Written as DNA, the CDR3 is TGTGCCAGCAGCCCGCTTAAGGGGTACCAAGAGACCCAGTACTTC.